A single T cell receptor (beta chain) is shown here with its context. Its cognate antigen is unknown. The length of the CDR3 is 17 residues. V trimming: 5 bases; J trimming: 2 bases; junction bases outside the gene matches: 8. Germline values: CDR1 MNHEY, CDR2 SVGAGI. Amplification by 5'RACE using constant-segment primers produced TCR alpha and TCR beta cDNA libraries that carried sample barcodes and UMIs. One entry per CDR3 protein, called by TCRdb with MiXCR from the 5' RACE reads. The sample records 150,000 to 200,000 distinct CDR3 sequences, around a tenth being singletons. This sample is part of a study of T-cell memory formation after mild COVID-19. Looking at the study overall: In these data, TCR clusters were largely donor specific. Whole-study results and caveats: Cross-reactive memory apparently joined, as some responding clones appeared in pre-infection memory. Second-wave clones with a day 37 peak had unconfirmed SARS-CoV-2 specificity.

This receptor was taken from a man in his late teens or twenties who had mild COVID-19 (a few samples of this study predate the infection). Cell type and time point are not known. Specimen: PBMCs or a T cell subset sorted from them (not recorded which). This chain joins TRBV6-5 and TRBJ2-3; 12 bases fit TRBD2. This CDR3 reads CASSPRLAGANTDTQYF. DNA for the CDR3: TGTGCCAGCAGTCCTCGACTAGCGGGGGCCAACACAGATACGCAGTATTTT.